Below are 24 T cell receptor beta chains sequenced from a single sample in a study of blood T cells in healthy people across ages. Primed by a sample-barcoded 5' primer and a J-beta primer mix, a second PCR proceeded for 7 to 11 cycles. TCRdb ran MiXCR on the 5' RACE reads and lists one entry per CDR3 protein. The table records 600,000 to 850,000 distinct CDR3 sequences, 20% to 25% of them present only once. The sample was also reused in another study, on T cells of mothers and their children.

The sequenced sample was blood. These receptor sequences come from a boy between 10 and 17 years old in good health.

This clonotype was observed a handful of times. This chain links TRBV7-2 with TRBJ2-3, with TRBD2 identical over 8 bases. The V gene's germline CDR1 is SGHTA and CDR2 FQGNSA. Trimming took 5 bases from V and 0 from J; bases not matched to a gene: 7. The CDR3 consists of 16 residues. CDR3 residues: CASSPGLARSTDTQYF. Written as DNA, the CDR3 is TGTGCCAGCAGCCCCGGACTAGCAAGAAGCACAGATACGCAGTATTTT.

This clonotype was seen only a few times. The rearrangement joins TRBV20-1 to TRBJ2-5; 14 bases map to TRBD2. CDR3 length: 18 amino acids. Germline CDR1 DFQATT, CDR2 SNEGSKA (reference sequence). With 5 bases clipped from V and 1 base from J, the junction kept 12 bases outside the gene matches. In DNA, the CDR3 is TGCAGTGCTTCCGGGACTAGCGGGAGTTTGGGGGGCCAAGAGACCCAGTACTTC. Its translation is CSASGTSGSLGGQETQYF.

The V call is TRBV13, the J call TRBJ2-7; D might be TRBD2 (7 bases). This CDR3 comprises 14 residues. Per the germline V gene, CDR1 is PRHDT and CDR2 is FYEKMQ (reference sequence). V was cut by 6 bases and J by 3 bases, with 15 bases left in between. The DNA for the CDR3 is TGTGCCAGCAGGGCCAAGGGGGGGGTCTACGAGCAGTACTTC. This sequence encodes CASRAKGGVYEQYF.

DNA for the CDR3: TGCAGTGCTCCACTAGCGGGGCGTGAGCAGTTCTTC. Protein product: CSAPLAGREQFF. This rearrangement joins TRBV20-1 to TRBJ2-1; 10 nucleotides align to TRBD2. Per the germline V gene, CDR1 is DFQATT and CDR2 is SNEGSKA (reference sequence). This CDR3 has 12 amino acids. J lost 9 bases, V lost 5 bases, and 4 bases had no gene match.

The J gene is TRBJ2-4, the V gene TRBV5-1; 7 positions match TRBD1. The CDR3 length is 13 residues. The ends lost 2 bases at V and 8 bases at J; junction bases unmatched: 4. CDR1 and CDR2 (germline): SGHRS, YFSETQ. CDR3 DNA sequence: TGCGCCAGCAGCTTAGCGACAGGGCACATTCAGTACTTC. This translates into CASSLATGHIQYF. The variable domain in full, completed from reference TRBV5-1 and TRBJ2-4, reads KAGVTQTPRYLIKTRGQQVTLSCSPISGHRSVSWYQQTPGQGLQFLFEYFSETQRNKGNFPGRFSGRQFSNSRSEMNVSTLELGDSALYLCASSLATGHIQYFGAGTRLSVL.

This clonotype was observed a handful of times. This chain joins TRBV5-1 and TRBJ2-5, with 8 bases matching TRBD1. After removal of 0 bases from V and 2 bases from J, the junction contained 6 bases not matched to a gene. Germline V gives CDR1 SGHRS, CDR2 YFSETQ. This CDR3 region has 16 residues. CDR3 residues: CASSLVGTGVQETQYF. As DNA, the CDR3 is TGCGCCAGCAGCTTGGTAGGGACAGGCGTTCAAGAGACCCAGTACTTC.

This clonotype was seen just once. V gene TRBV3-1 combines with J gene TRBJ2-1; D ambiguous. V was trimmed by 0 bases and J by 7 bases, leaving 10 bases between them. This CDR3 spans 14 amino acids. Germline V gives CDR1 LGHDT, CDR2 YNNKEL (reference sequence). The CDR3 is CASSQEGSVNEQFF. DNA of the CDR3: TGTGCCAGCAGCCAAGAAGGTTCAGTTAATGAGCAGTTCTTC.

This sequence joins TRBV4-2 and TRBJ1-4; 8 nucleotides agree with TRBD1. V was clipped by 4 bases and J by 10 bases; unmatched bases: 5. This CDR3 region has 13 residues. Germline V CDR1 and CDR2: LGHNA, YNFKEQ. This chain's CDR3 is CASSPGQGGKLFF. CDR3 DNA: TGTGCCAGCAGCCCCGGACAGGGCGGAAAACTGTTTTTT.

This clonotype turned up a few times. This sequence joins TRBV6-5 and TRBJ2-1; possible D gene TRBD1, 6 bases. Deletions cut 0 bases from V and 3 bases from J, with 15 bases between. CDR1 and CDR2 (germline): MNHEY, SVGAGI. The CDR3 consists of 17 residues. The CDR3 loop reads CASSYSRGILIYNEQFF. CDR3 DNA sequence: TGTGCCAGCAGTTACTCGAGGGGGATTCTCATCTACAATGAGCAGTTCTTC.

The sample holds a few counts of this clonotype. The chain employs TRBV20-1 and TRBJ2-5; D uncertain. Per the germline V gene, CDR1 is DFQATT and CDR2 is SNEGSKA (reference sequence). Trimming pared 5 bases from V and 1 base from J, leaving 11 bases between. The CDR3 runs to 13 residues. The chain's CDR3 is CSALLDGQETQYF. The CDR3 bases are TGCAGTGCTCTCCTGGACGGCCAAGAGACCCAGTACTTC.

The chain employs TRBV12-3 or TRBV12-4 and TRBJ2-3; the match to TRBD2 covers 7 bases. The CDR3 runs to 15 residues. After removal of 6 bases from V and 4 bases from J, the junction contained 10 bases not matched to a gene. The CDR3 DNA follows: TGTGCCAGCAGGTCCCGGGGGGTAGGTGCAGATACGCAGTATTTT. Translated, it gives CASRSRGVGADTQYF.

The gene calls are TRBV29-1 and TRBJ1-2, with TRBD1 matching 9 bases. From germline, CDR1 is SQVTM and CDR2 ANQGSEA. This CDR3 spans 14 amino acids. V lost 4 bases and J lost 1; bases outside the gene matches: 4. CDR3 coding DNA: TGCAGCGTTGGGACAGGGGATAATAACTATGGCTACACCTTC. It translates to CSVGTGDNNYGYTF.

This clonotype has a handful of counts. The chain links TRBV27 to TRBJ2-7; the D gene is possibly TRBD2 (6 bases). This CDR3 has 12 amino acids. Deletions cut 4 bases from V and 5 bases from J, with 9 bases between. Germline V gives CDR1 MNHEY, CDR2 SMNVEV (reference sequence). In DNA form, the CDR3 reads TGTGCCAGCAGTTCCTGGACTAACGAGCAGTACTTC. Protein: CASSSWTNEQYF.

There are a few counts of this clonotype. This rearrangement joins TRBV6-5 to TRBJ2-3; D is perhaps TRBD1 (5 bases). V lost 5 bases and J lost 2, with 14 bases in between. Germline CDR1 and CDR2: MNHEY and SVGAGI. This CDR3 is built from 15 residues. The CDR3 DNA reads TGTGCCAGCAGTCCCCCAGGGATGCACACAGATACGCAGTATTTT. It is translated as CASSPPGMHTDTQYF.

The chain joins TRBV29-1 to TRBJ1-1, with D tentatively TRBD1 (5 bases). The CDR3 is 14 amino acids. The ends were cut back, 4 bases at V and 1 base at J, with 13 bases in the middle. CDR1 is SQVTM, CDR2 ANQGSEA, per germline. The CDR3: CSVVPRAPNTEAFF. The CDR3 bases are TGCAGCGTTGTCCCCAGGGCCCCGAACACTGAAGCTTTCTTT. Full variable domain (outside the CDR3, taken from reference TRBV29-1 and TRBJ1-1): SAVISQKPSRDICQRGTSLTIQCQVDSQVTMMFWYRQQPGQSLTLIATANQGSEATYESGFVIDKFPISRPNLTFSTLTVSNMSPEDSSIYLCSVVPRAPNTEAFFGQGTRLTVV.

CDR3 in amino acids: CASSSSGLAGNYEQYF. The CDR3 DNA follows: TGTGCCAGCAGCTCCTCGGGACTAGCGGGCAACTACGAGCAGTACTTC. The V and J genes are TRBV7-9 and TRBJ2-7; 12 nucleotides align to TRBD2. Germline CDR1 reads SEHNR; CDR2 reads FQNEAQ (reference sequence). CDR3 length: 16 residues. V dropped 4 bases and J dropped 3; count of bases not matched to a gene: 7.

In this sample, this clonotype turned up once. J is TRBJ2-3 and V is TRBV20-1, with D possibly matching TRBD2 (6 bases). The CDR3 spans 14 residues. V was clipped by 5 bases and J by 8 bases, with 20 bases between them. Germline V lookup: CDR1 DFQATT, CDR2 SNEGSKA (reference sequence). This CDR3 is CSARVQKLRGTQYF. DNA for the CDR3: TGCAGTGCTCGAGTCCAAAAGCTGCGGGGTACGCAGTATTTT.

This clonotype occurred a few times. The CDR3 protein is CASSLEGGSLTDTQYF. The CDR3 DNA reads as TGTGCCAGCAGCTTAGAAGGCGGGAGTTTAACAGATACGCAGTATTTT. The J gene is TRBJ2-3, the V gene TRBV7-6, with 7 bases identical to TRBD2. The CDR3 length is 16 residues. J was trimmed by 3 bases and V by 1 base; bases with no gene match: 7. Per the germline V gene, CDR1 is SGHVS and CDR2 is FNYEAQ. The entire variable domain, with the rest obtained from reference TRBV7-6 and TRBJ2-3, is as follows: GAGVSQSPRYKVTKRGQDVALRCDPISGHVSLYWYRQALGQGPEFLTYFNYEAQQDKSGLPNDRFSAERPEGSISTLTIQRTEQRDSAMYRCASSLEGGSLTDTQYFGPGTRLTVL.

The CDR3 is CATSDRDRGWGYTF. The CDR3 DNA is TGTGCCACCAGTGATCGGGACAGGGGATGGGGCTACACCTTC. The gene calls are TRBV24-1 and TRBJ1-2, with 10 bases aligning to TRBD1. In germline, CDR1 is KGHDR, CDR2 SFDVKD. After removal of 3 bases from V and 8 bases from J, the junction contained 5 bases not matched to a gene. CDR3 length: 14 amino acids.

This chain uses TRBV20-1 with TRBJ1-4; D is undetermined. Deletions cut 2 bases from V and 8 bases from J, with 12 bases between. Germline V gene sequence: CDR1 DFQATT, CDR2 SNEGSKA (reference sequence). CDR3 size: 13 residues. DNA of the CDR3: TGCAGTGCTAGATCCCAGGTCGCCGAAAAACTGTTTTTT. Translated: CSARSQVAEKLFF.

To note about this clonotype: No conserved phenylalanine or tryptophan ends this CDR3, so it is likely a read error. V usage is TRBV11-3 and J usage is TRBJ2-7; D is unclear. The CDR3 length is 15 residues. The germline gives CDR1 SGHNT, CDR2 YENEEA. The V end lost 1 base, the J end lost 0 bases, and 10 bases lay between the germline ends. The CDR3, as DNA: TGTGCCAGCAGCTTAGGGGGTCAGAGCTCCTACGAGCAGTACCTC. Protein product: CASSLGGQSSYEQYL.

The CDR3 region has the DNA TGTGCCAGCAGCACGGGACTAGCCTTAGACACGCAGTATTTT. This codes for CASSTGLALDTQYF. The chain is built from TRBV9 and TRBJ2-3; the match to TRBD2 covers 9 bases. V gave up 4 bases and J gave up 9 bases; unmatched junction bases: 9. From germline, CDR1 is SGDLS and CDR2 YYNGEE. This CDR3 is built from 14 residues.

This clonotype was counted between two and nine times. This chain connects TRBV28 to TRBJ1-5, with D maybe TRBD1 (6 bases). The germline gives CDR1 MDHEN, CDR2 SYDVKM. V was cut by 6 bases and J by 5 bases, with 17 bases left in between. The CDR3 extends over 15 amino acids. CDR3 DNA sequence: TGTGCCAGCAGCTCCGGACCGAGGGGGTATCAGCCCCAGCATTTT. As protein: CASSSGPRGYQPQHF.

This clonotype was found a few times. The chain uses TRBV20-1 and TRBJ2-5; TRBD1 or TRBD2 may be the D gene (5 bases each). The V end was cut by 2 bases, the J end by 4 bases, with 17 bases between. The CDR3 runs to 15 residues. Germline V gene data show CDR1 as DFQATT and CDR2 as SNEGSKA (reference sequence). The DNA of the CDR3 is TGCAGTGCTAGACACCCCGGGACCTCCTCAGAGACCCAGTACTTC. Its translation is CSARHPGTSSETQYF.